This T cell receptor (beta chain) was sequenced for a study of OX40 agonist ivuxolimab in advanced cancers. The wider study: Participants averaged about 66 years of age (range about 23 to 90) and were over 75% male. General study points: Antigen specificity was not determined for the expanded peripheral T cells.

The V gene's germline CDR1 is SGDLS and CDR2 YYNGEE. Trimming left V 0 bases short and J 3 bases short, with 7 bases between. The CDR3 totals 14 residues. The table came from immunoSEQ multiplex PCR; TCRdb's copy has only in-frame clones and leaves some out. The table records more than 25,000 clones, roughly 87% of them present only once. A remark on this clone: Antigen unknown.

This chain links TRBV9 with TRBJ2-1; D is uncertain. This sequence originates from an adult with an advanced solid tumor such as melanoma, head and neck, liver or kidney cancer. The material sequenced was CD4+ or CD8+ T cells sorted from blood, taken in a trial of the OX40 agonist ivuxolimab. The CDR3 region has the DNA TGTGCCAGCAGCGTAGCGGGCAACTACAATGAGCAGTTCTTC. It is translated as CASSVAGNYNEQFF. The entire variable domain, with the rest obtained from reference TRBV9 and TRBJ2-1, is as follows: DSGVTQTPKHLITATGQRVTLRCSPRSGDLSVYWYQQSLDQGLQFLIQYYNGEERAKGNILERFSAQQFPDLHSELNLSSLELGDSALYFCASSVAGNYNEQFFGPGTRLTVL.